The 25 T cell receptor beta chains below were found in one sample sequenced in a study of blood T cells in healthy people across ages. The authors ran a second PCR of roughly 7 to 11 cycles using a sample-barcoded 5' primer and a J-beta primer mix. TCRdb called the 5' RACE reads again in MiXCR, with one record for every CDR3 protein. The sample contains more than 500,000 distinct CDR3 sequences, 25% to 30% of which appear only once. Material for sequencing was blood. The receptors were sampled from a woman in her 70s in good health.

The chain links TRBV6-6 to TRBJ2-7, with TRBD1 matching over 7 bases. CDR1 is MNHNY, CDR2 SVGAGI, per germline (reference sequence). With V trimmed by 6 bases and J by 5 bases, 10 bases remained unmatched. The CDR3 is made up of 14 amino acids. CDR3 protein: CASSPPTGTHEQYF. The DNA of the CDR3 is TGTGCCAGCAGCCCACCGACAGGGACCCACGAGCAGTACTTC.

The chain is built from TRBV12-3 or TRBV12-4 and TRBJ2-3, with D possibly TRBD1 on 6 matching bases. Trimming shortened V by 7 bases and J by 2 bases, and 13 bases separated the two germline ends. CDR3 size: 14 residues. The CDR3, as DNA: TGTGCCAGCACAGGGGACCAATACACAGATACGCAGTATTTT. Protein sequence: CASTGDQYTDTQYF.

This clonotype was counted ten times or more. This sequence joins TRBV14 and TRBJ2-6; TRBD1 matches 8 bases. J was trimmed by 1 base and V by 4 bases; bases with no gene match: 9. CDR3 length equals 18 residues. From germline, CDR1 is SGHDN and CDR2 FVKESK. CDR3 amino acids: CASSRGTGYGSGANVLTF. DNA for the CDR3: TGTGCCAGCAGCCGCGGGACAGGTTACGGTTCTGGGGCCAACGTCCTGACTTTC. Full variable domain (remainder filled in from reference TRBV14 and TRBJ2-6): EAGVTQFPSHSVIEKGQTVTLRCDPISGHDNLYWYRRVMGKEIKFLLHFVKESKQDESGMPNNRFLAERTGGTYSTLKVQPAELEDSGVYFCASSRGTGYGSGANVLTFGAGSRLTVL.

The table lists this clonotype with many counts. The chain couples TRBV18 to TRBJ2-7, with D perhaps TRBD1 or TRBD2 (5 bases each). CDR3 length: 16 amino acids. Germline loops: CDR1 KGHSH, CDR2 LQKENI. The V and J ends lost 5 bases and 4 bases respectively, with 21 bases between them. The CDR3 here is CASSAGFQGATYEQYF. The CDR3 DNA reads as TGTGCCAGCTCAGCCGGGTTCCAGGGAGCGACGTACGAGCAGTACTTC.

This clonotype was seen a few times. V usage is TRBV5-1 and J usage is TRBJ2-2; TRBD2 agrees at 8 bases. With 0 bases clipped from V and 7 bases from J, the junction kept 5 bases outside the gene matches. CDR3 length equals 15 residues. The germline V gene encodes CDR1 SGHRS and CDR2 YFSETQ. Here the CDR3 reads CASSLAGGDGGELFF. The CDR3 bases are TGCGCCAGCAGCTTGGCCGGGGGGGACGGCGGGGAGCTGTTTTTT.

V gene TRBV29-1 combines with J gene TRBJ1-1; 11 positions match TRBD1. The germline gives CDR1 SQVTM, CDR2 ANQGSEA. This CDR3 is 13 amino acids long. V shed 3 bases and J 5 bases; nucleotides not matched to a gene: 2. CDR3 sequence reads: CSVEDRGRTEAFF. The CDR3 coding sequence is TGCAGCGTTGAGGACAGGGGGCGAACTGAAGCTTTCTTT.

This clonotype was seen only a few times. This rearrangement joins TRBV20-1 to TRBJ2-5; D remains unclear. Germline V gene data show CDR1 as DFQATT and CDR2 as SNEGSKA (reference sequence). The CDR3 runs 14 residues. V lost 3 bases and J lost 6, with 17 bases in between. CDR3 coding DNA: TGCAGTGCTAGTGCCCCACCGGGCAAAAAGACCCAGTACTTC. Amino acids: CSASAPPGKKTQYF.

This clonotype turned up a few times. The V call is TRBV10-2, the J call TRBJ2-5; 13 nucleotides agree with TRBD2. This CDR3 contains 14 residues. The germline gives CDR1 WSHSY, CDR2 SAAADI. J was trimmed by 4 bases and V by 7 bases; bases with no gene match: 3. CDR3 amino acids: CASKRTSGGETQYF. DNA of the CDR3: TGCGCCAGCAAGAGGACTAGCGGGGGAGAGACCCAGTACTTC.

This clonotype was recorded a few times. This CDR3 is CASSLEGLRSNEQFF. The CDR3 DNA is TGTGCCAGCAGCTTAGAGGGACTACGGTCCAATGAGCAGTTCTTC. This chain joins TRBV7-9 and TRBJ2-1; 7 bases line up with TRBD2. This CDR3 comprises 15 residues. Per the germline V gene, CDR1 is SEHNR and CDR2 is FQNEAQ (reference sequence). V lost 1 base and J lost 6; bases outside the gene matches: 6. The full variable domain, its missing parts supplied by reference TRBV7-9 and TRBJ2-1, is DTGVSQNPRHKITKRGQNVTFRCDPISEHNRLYWYRQTLGQGPEFLTYFQNEAQLEKSRLLSDRFSAERPKGSFSTLEIQRTEQGDSAMYLCASSLEGLRSNEQFFGPGTRLTVL.

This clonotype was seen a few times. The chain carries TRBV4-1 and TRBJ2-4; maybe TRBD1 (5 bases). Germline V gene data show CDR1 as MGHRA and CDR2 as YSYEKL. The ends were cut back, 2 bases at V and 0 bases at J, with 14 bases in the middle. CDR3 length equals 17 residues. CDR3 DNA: TGCGCCAGCAGCCAAAAATTCCCCCAGGGAGCCAAAAACATTCAGTACTTC. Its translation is CASSQKFPQGAKNIQYF.

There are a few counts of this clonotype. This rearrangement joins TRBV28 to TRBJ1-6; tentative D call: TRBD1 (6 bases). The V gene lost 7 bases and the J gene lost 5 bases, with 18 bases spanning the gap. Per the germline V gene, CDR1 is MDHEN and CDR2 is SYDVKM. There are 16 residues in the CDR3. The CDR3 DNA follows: TGTGCCAGCACCCCCAGGGGAAACACCAATAATTCACCCCTCCACTTT. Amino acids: CASTPRGNTNNSPLHF.

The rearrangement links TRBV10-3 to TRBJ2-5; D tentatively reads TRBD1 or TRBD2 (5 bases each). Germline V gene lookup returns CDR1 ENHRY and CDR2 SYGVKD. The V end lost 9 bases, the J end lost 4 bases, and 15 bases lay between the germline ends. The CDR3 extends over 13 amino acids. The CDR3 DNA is TGTGCCATAGGGGTGGAGGCTACAGAGACCCAGTACTTC. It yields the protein CAIGVEATETQYF.

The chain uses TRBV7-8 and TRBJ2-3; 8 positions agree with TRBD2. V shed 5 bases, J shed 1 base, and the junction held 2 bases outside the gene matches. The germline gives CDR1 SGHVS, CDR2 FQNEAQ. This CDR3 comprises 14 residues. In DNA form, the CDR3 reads TGTGCCAGCAGCAAAGCGGGGGGCACAGATACGCAGTATTTT. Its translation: CASSKAGGTDTQYF. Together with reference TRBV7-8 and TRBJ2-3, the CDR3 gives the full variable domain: GAGVSQSPRYKVAKRGQDVALRCDPISGHVSLFWYQQALGQGPEFLTYFQNEAQLDKSGLPSDRFFAERPEGSVSTLKIQRTQQEDSAVYLCASSKAGGTDTQYFGPGTRLTVL.

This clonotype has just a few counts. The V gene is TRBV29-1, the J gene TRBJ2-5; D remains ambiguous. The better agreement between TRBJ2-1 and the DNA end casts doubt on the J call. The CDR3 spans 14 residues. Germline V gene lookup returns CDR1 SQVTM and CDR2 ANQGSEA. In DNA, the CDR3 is TGCAGCGTTGAAAGGTCCGTGGACTACAATGAGCAGTTCTTC. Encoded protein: CSVERSVDYNEQFF.

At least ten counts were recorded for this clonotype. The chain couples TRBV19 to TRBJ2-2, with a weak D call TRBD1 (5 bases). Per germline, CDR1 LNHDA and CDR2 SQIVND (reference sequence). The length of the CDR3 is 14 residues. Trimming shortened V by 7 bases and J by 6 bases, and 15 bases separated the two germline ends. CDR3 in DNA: TGTGCCAGTATGCACAGGTGGGGCTCCGGGGAGCTGTTTTTT. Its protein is CASMHRWGSGELFF.

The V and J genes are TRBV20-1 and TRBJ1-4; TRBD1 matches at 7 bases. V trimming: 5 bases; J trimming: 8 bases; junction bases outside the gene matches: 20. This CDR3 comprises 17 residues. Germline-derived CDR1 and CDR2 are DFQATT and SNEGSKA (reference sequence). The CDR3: CSAPPTGSGVGLEKLFF. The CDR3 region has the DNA TGCAGTGCTCCCCCGACAGGGTCAGGGGTAGGGCTAGAAAAACTGTTTTTT.

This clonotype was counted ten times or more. The CDR3 nucleotides read TGTGCCAGCAGCTCAAGGACAGTGGGTGAGCAGTTCTTC. Protein sequence: CASSSRTVGEQFF. The V gene is TRBV7-2, the J gene TRBJ2-5; maybe TRBD1 (6 bases). The J call may be faulty, since TRBJ2-1 better matches the DNA end. Per germline, CDR1 SGHTA and CDR2 FQGNSA. This CDR3 region has 13 residues.

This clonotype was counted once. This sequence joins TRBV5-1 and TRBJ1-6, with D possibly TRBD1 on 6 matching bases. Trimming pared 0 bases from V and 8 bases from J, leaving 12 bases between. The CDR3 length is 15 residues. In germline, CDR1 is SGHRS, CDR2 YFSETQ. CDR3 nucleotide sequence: TGCGCCAGCAGCTTGGATCCGGGGGCGGATTCACCCCTCCACTTT. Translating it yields CASSLDPGADSPLHF.

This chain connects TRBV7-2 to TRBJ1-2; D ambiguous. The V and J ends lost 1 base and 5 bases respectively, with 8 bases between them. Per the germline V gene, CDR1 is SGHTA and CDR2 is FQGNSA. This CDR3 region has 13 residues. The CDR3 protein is CASSLETDYGYTF. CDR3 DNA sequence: TGTGCCAGCAGCTTAGAGACCGATTATGGCTACACCTTC. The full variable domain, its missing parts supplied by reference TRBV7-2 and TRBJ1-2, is GAGVSQSPSNKVTEKGKDVELRCDPISGHTALYWYRQSLGQGLEFLIYFQGNSAPDKSGLPSDRFSAERTGGSVSTLTIQRTQQEDSAVYLCASSLETDYGYTFGSGTRLTVV.

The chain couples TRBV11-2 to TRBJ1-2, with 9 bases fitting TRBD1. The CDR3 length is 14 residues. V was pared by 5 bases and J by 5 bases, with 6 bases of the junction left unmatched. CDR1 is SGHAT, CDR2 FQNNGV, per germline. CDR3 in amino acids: CASSDRGKRYGYTF. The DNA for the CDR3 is TGTGCCAGCAGCGACAGGGGGAAGCGTTATGGCTACACCTTC.

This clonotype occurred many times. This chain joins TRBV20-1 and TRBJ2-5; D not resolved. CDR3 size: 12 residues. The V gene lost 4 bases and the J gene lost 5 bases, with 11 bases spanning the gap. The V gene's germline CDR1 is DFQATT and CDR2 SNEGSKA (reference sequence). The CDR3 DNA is TGCAGTGCTACCACGGATCGGGAGACCCAGTACTTC. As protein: CSATTDRETQYF.

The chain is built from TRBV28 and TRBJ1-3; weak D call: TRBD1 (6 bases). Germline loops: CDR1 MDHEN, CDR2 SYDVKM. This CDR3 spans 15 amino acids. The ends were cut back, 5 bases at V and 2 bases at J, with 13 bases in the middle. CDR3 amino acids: CASSPINRAGNTIYF. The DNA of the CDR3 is TGTGCCAGCAGTCCCATAAACAGGGCTGGAAACACCATATATTTT.

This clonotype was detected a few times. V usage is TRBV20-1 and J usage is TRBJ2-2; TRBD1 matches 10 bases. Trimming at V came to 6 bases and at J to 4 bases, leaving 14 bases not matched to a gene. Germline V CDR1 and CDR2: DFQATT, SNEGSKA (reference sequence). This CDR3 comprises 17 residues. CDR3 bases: TGCAGTGCGTCGCGAGCACCGGGACAGGGGTCCACCGGGGAGCTGTTTTTT. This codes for CSASRAPGQGSTGELFF.

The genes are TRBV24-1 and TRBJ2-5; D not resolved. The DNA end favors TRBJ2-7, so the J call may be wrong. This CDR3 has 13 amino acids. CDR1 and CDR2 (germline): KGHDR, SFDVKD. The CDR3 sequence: CATSKSDSYEQYF. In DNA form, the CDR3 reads TGTGCCACCAGCAAGTCTGACTCCTACGAGCAGTACTTC.

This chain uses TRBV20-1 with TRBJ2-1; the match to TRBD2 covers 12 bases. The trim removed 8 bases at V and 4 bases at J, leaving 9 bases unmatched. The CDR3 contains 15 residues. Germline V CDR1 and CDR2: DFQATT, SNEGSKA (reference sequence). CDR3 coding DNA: TGCAGTACCACCGGGACTAGCGGGTTTTACAATGAGCAGTTCTTC. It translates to CSTTGTSGFYNEQFF.